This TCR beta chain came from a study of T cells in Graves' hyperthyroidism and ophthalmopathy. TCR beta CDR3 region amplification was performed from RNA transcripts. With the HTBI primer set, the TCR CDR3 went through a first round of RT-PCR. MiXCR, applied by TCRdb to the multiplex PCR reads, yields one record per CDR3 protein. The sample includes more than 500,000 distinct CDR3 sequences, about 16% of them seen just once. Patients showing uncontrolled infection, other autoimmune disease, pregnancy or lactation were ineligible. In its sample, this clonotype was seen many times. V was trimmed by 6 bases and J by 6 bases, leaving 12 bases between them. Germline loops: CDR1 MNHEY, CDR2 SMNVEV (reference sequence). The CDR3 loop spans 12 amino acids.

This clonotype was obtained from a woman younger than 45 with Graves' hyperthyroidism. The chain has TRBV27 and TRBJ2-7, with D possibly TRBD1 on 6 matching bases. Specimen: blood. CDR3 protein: CASRELGGEQYF. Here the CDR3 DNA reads TGTGCCAGCAGGGAACTAGGGGGCGAGCAGTACTTC.